This T cell receptor beta chain was sequenced in a study of blood T cell repertoires in COVID-19. Turning to the study itself: Spain, Italy and the United States supplied samples that represented acute and convalescent COVID-19. PBMCs, B-cell-depleted T cells, or T cells provided the cDNA or gDNA that made up the material.

In the original analysis: By means of reference gene primer amplification, nucleated cell counts were estimated. The data were produced by immunoSEQ multiplex PCR, yet TCRdb's version contains in-frame clones alone and is incomplete. Clonal size and the V and J genes are those of that table, whereas D and trimming came from the DNA. The repertoire holds about 270,000 clones, with 82% as singletons. Trimming removed 7 bases from V and 7 bases from J; junction bases left unmatched: 10. The length of the CDR3 is 15 residues. CDR1 and CDR2 (germline): SGHAT, FQNNGV. The receptor was derived from a woman younger than 35 with acute or convalescent COVID-19. Sequencing used peripheral blood. This chain connects TRBV11-2 to TRBJ2-1; 10 nucleotides match TRBD2. CDR3 sequence: CASNQIPGLANEQFF. The CDR3 nucleotides read TGTGCCAGCAACCAAATCCCGGGACTAGCGAATGAGCAGTTCTTC.